These T cell receptor beta chains were read from a single sample in a study of early T cells in non-severe SARS-CoV-2 infection. Each CDR3 protein gets one entry after TCRdb re-called the 5' RACE reads with MiXCR. The sample has some 31,000 distinct CDR3 sequences; 5.7% are singletons. Sequenced input: whole blood. These TCRs come from an adult who was a healthcare worker with PCR-confirmed SARS-CoV-2 infection or an uninfected control (not recorded which). The CDR3 runs from the conserved cysteine through the conserved F or W. A D gene is named only where the DNA matches it firmly. Expanded clones get a size class; other rows say once, few or many, or leave the size out.

V	D	J	size	DNA	CDR3
TRBV12-3/TRBV12-4	TRBD1	TRBJ2-7	few	TGTGCCAGCAGTGACCGGGACAGGGCCTCCTACGAGCAGTACTTC	CASSDRDRASYEQYF
TRBV7-3	TRBD2	TRBJ2-1	many	TGTGCCAGCAGCCCTGAAGCGGGAGGCCCCAATGAGCAGTTCTTC	CASSPEAGGPNEQFF
TRBV15	.	TRBJ2-2	few	TGTGCCACCAGCAGAGTTGGGGGGACCGGCGGGGAGCTGTTTTTT	CATSRVGGTGGELFF
TRBV12-3/TRBV12-4	TRBD2	TRBJ2-3	many	TGTGCCAGCAGAGCGGGACTTGCAGATACGCAGTATTTT	CASRAGLADTQYF
TRBV7-2	.	TRBJ1-2	few	TGTGCCAGCAGTCGAGAACCAGGACAGAACTATGGCTACACCTTC	CASSREPGQNYGYTF
TRBV7-3	.	TRBJ1-6	.	TGTGCCAGCAGCCCGAACCTCGGCGGGGGGATGAAAGAGGATTCACCCCTCCACTTT	CASSPNLGGGMKEDSPLHF
TRBV7-8	.	TRBJ2-2	few	TGTGCCAGCAGAAGAGAGGCAACCGGGGAGCTGTTTTTT	CASRREATGELFF
TRBV12-2	.	TRBJ2-3	many	TGTGCAAGTCGCTCTAGCGGGAGGGGTCCCCATACGCAGTATTTT	CASRSSGRGPHTQYF
TRBV7-9	.	TRBJ2-3	many	TGTGCCAGCAGAGTCGGAGGGAGGACAGATACGCAGTATTTT	CASRVGGRTDTQYF
TRBV28	TRBD1	TRBJ2-3	.	TGTGCCAGCAGTGACGGGACAGGGGGCAAAGATACGCAGTATTTT	CASSDGTGGKDTQYF
TRBV7-2	.	TRBJ2-2	many	TGTGCCAGCAGCTTAGTGAGGGCTAGACTTAACACCGGGGAGCTGTTTTTT	CASSLVRARLNTGELFF
TRBV9	.	TRBJ2-2	.	TGTGCCAGCACTCTGCGTACGAACACCGGGGAGCTGTTTTTT	CASTLRTNTGELFF
TRBV6-1	.	TRBJ1-5	many	TGTGCCAGCATCCTCGGGGTGATTAGCAATCAGCCCCAGCATTTT	CASILGVISNQPQHF
TRBV10-3	TRBD2	TRBJ2-1	.	TGTGCCTCCCTGGGGGAGGGCTACAATGAGCAGTTCTTC	CASLGEGYNEQFF
TRBV7-9	.	TRBJ2-7	few	TGTGCCAGCAGCTTAGTGGTCACCTACGAGCAGTACTTC	CASSLVVTYEQYF
TRBV20-1	TRBD1	TRBJ2-7	.	TGCAGTGCCCCGGGACAGTCCTACGAGCAGTACTTC	CSAPGQSYEQYF
TRBV5-1	.	TRBJ1-1	many	TGCGCCAGCAGCCTAATGGACAGCCCTGAAGCTTTCTTT	CASSLMDSPEAFF
TRBV13	TRBD2	TRBJ2-1	many	TGTGCCAGCAGCTTAGGCGTAGCGGGAGGAATCGTTGAGCAGTTCTTC	CASSLGVAGGIVEQFF
TRBV9	.	TRBJ2-3	many	TGTGCCAGCAGCGTAGACAGCACAGATACGCAGTATTTT	CASSVDSTDTQYF
TRBV24-1	TRBD1	TRBJ2-7	few	TGTGCCACCAGTGATTTTAGCAGGACAGGGTCCTACGAGCAGTACTTC	CATSDFSRTGSYEQYF
TRBV7-3	.	TRBJ2-2	medium-sized	TGTGCCAGCAGCTTGCGTTCTGGGAACCCGAACACCGGGGAGCTGTTTTTT	CASSLRSGNPNTGELFF
TRBV7-2	TRBD2	TRBJ2-5	many	TGTGCCAGCAGCTTAGTCTGGGGGAGGGCCGAGGAGACCCAGTACTTC	CASSLVWGRAEETQYF
TRBV29-1	.	TRBJ2-1	many	TGCAGCGTTGAAGAAGTTCGTGTGAGAGGTAACAATGAGCAGTTCTTC	CSVEEVRVRGNNEQFF
TRBV7-2	TRBD1	TRBJ1-6	many	TGTGCCAGCAGCTCCGGACAGGGTTACCACTTT	CASSSGQGYHF
TRBV11-2	.	TRBJ2-3	few	TGTGCCAGCAGCTTAAGTACAGCAAGCACAGATACGCAGTATTTT	CASSLSTASTDTQYF
TRBV11-1	.	TRBJ2-3	.	TGTGCCAGCAGCTTAGCGTTCGCAGCGAGAGGCCCAGATACGCAGTATTTT	CASSLAFAARGPDTQYF
TRBV10-2	TRBD2	TRBJ2-5	many	TGCGCCAGCAGTGAATCTGCAGGGGGGGCTAGCGGGAGGATCCAAGAGACCCAGTACTTC	CASSESAGGASGRIQETQYF
TRBV6-2/TRBV6-3	.	TRBJ2-7	.	TGTGCCAGCAGTTACTCGCTTAGCTCCTACGAGCAGTACTTC	CASSYSLSSYEQYF
TRBV6-1	TRBD1	TRBJ1-1	many	TGTGCCAGCAGGGTTGACCCGGGACAGCTGAACACTGAAGCTTTCTTT	CASRVDPGQLNTEAFF
TRBV12-3/TRBV12-4	TRBD1	TRBJ1-5	many	TGTGCCAGCAGTTCGGACAGGGAGGGGAGTCAGCCCCAGCATTTT	CASSSDREGSQPQHF
TRBV7-2	TRBD2	TRBJ2-3	few	TGTGCCAGCAGCTTAGCGTTAGCGGGAGGGCGGGAAGATACGCAGTATTTT	CASSLALAGGREDTQYF
TRBV12-5	.	TRBJ1-4	many	TGTGCTAGTACCTTCAATCTTGATGAAAAACTGTTTTTT	CASTFNLDEKLFF
TRBV7-2	TRBD2	TRBJ2-1	few	TGTGCCAGCAGCCCATGGACTAGCGGGGGTGAGCAGTTCTTC	CASSPWTSGGEQFF
TRBV4-2	.	TRBJ2-1	many	TGTGCCAGCAGCCAAAGACTGGGGTGGGAAAAACCATACAATGAGCAGTTCTTC	CASSQRLGWEKPYNEQFF
TRBV10-2	TRBD2	TRBJ2-1	many	TGCGCCAGCAGTCGGACTAGCGGGACCTACAATGAGCAGTTCTTC	CASSRTSGTYNEQFF
TRBV7-2	.	TRBJ1-1	many	TGTGCCAGCAGCTCCGGGCGGAGCACTGAAGCTTTCTTT	CASSSGRSTEAFF
TRBV15	.	TRBJ2-2	few	TGTGCCACCAGCAGAGTCGACACCGGGGAGCTGTTTTTT	CATSRVDTGELFF
TRBV6-2/TRBV6-3	.	TRBJ1-5	many	TGTGCCAGCAACACAGGGCGTGGGCAGCCCCAGCATTTT	CASNTGRGQPQHF
TRBV29-1	.	TRBJ1-1	many	TGCAGCGTTGAATGGCAGCCGAACACTGAAGCTTTCTTT	CSVEWQPNTEAFF
TRBV21-1	.	TRBJ2-1	many	TGTGCCAGCATCCAAAGGGGGACAGGGCAGTTCTTC	CASIQRGTGQFF
TRBV19	.	TRBJ2-7	many	TGTGCCACCGGAGCAGGCTTTTCGTCTTCCTACGAGCAGTACTTC	CATGAGFSSSYEQYF
TRBV11-2	TRBD2	TRBJ2-5	.	TGTGCCAGCAGCCCTGCTTGGGGTAGCGGGAGCGAGACCCAGTACTTC	CASSPAWGSGSETQYF
TRBV7-6	.	TRBJ2-6	many	TGTGCCAGCAGCTCTCCACGGGACTCTGGGGCCAACGTCCTGACTTTC	CASSSPRDSGANVLTF
TRBV27	.	TRBJ1-2	.	TGTGCCAGCAGTTCCCTCAAATTCTATGGCTACACCTTC	CASSSLKFYGYTF
TRBV27	.	TRBJ2-7	many	TGTGCCAGCGCCATTAGGGACGGGGGTTTGGAGCAGTACTTC	CASAIRDGGLEQYF
TRBV20-1	.	TRBJ2-7	many	TGCAGTGCTAGAGAGACACGGTCGCCCCACGAGCAGTACTTC	CSARETRSPHEQYF
TRBV15	.	TRBJ1-2	many	TGTGCCACCAGCAATAACTATGGCTACACCTTC	CATSNNYGYTF
TRBV6-5	TRBD1	TRBJ2-3	.	TGTGCCAGCAGTTACGGGACAGGGGCAGATACGCAGTATTTT	CASSYGTGADTQYF
TRBV6-5	.	TRBJ2-7	many	TGTGCCAGCAGTTACTTTGACTCCACGGACGAGCAGTACTTC	CASSYFDSTDEQYF
TRBV7-2	TRBD2	TRBJ2-3	many	TGTGCCAGCAGCTGGGGACTAGCGGGAGGGACTTATACGCAGTATTTT	CASSWGLAGGTYTQYF
TRBV7-6	TRBD2	TRBJ2-2	many	TGTGCCAGCAGCTTAGGCCTAGCGGGAGGGAACACCGGGGAGCTGTTTTTT	CASSLGLAGGNTGELFF
TRBV12-3/TRBV12-4	TRBD1	TRBJ1-1	many	TGTGCCAGCAGTTTCGAGGGGGCAGGAACTGAAGCTTTCTTT	CASSFEGAGTEAFF
TRBV7-9	.	TRBJ1-2	many	TGTGCCAGCAGCTTAGCGGAGGTCTTCTTCTCCTATGGCTACACCTTC	CASSLAEVFFSYGYTF
TRBV11-3	TRBD2	TRBJ2-5	.	TGTGCCAGCAGCTTAGATTTGGGCGGGAGCGACCAAGAGACCCAGTACTTC	CASSLDLGGSDQETQYF
TRBV24-1	.	TRBJ2-1	many	TGTGCCACCAGTGATTTAGTCGTCAGCCTGAGCTCCTACAATGAGCAGTTCTTC	CATSDLVVSLSSYNEQFF